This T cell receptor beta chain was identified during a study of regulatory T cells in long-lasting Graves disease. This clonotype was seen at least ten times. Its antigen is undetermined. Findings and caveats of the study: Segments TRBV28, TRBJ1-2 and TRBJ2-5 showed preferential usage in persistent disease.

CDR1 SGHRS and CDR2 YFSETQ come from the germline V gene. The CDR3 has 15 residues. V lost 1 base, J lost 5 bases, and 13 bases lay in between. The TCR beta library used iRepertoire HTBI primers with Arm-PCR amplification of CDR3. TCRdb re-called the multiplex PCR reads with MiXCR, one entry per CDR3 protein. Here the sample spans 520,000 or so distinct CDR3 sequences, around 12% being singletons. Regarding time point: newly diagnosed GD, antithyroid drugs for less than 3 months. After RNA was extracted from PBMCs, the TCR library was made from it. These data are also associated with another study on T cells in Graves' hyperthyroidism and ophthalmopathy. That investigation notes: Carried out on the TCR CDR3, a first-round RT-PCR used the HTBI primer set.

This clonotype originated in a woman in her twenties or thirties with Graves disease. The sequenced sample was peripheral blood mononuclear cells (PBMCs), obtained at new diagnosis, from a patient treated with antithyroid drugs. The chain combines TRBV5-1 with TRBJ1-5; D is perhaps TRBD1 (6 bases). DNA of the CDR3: TGCGCCAGCAGCTTGTCAGGGGTGGGCGATCAGCCCCAGCATTTT. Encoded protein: CASSLSGVGDQPQHF. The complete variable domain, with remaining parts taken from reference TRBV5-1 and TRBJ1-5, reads KAGVTQTPRYLIKTRGQQVTLSCSPISGHRSVSWYQQTPGQGLQFLFEYFSETQRNKGNFPGRFSGRQFSNSRSEMNVSTLELGDSALYLCASSLSGVGDQPQHFGDGTRLSIL.